One sample yielded the 23 T cell receptor beta chains listed below, sequenced in a study of T cell repertoires in cytomegalovirus infection. TCRdb redid the calling of the reads with MiXCR, one entry per CDR3 protein. The sample records 70,000 to 75,000 distinct CDR3 sequences, 4% being singletons. The sequencing sample was made of PBMCs. These TCRs come from a human donor in good health (CMV status not recorded). Some clones in this sample may be carry-over from other donors' samples.

Ten or more counts support this clonotype. This chain uses TRBV28 with TRBJ2-2; D is possibly TRBD2 (6 bases). Trimming took 6 bases from V and 5 from J, leaving 10 bases between them. Germline loops: CDR1 MDHEN, CDR2 SYDVKM. The CDR3 totals 13 residues. The CDR3 DNA reads TGTGCCAGCAGCCCGGGAGCTACCGGGGAGCTGTTTTTT. This sequence encodes CASSPGATGELFF.

This clonotype was seen many times. This chain links TRBV6-6 with TRBJ2-7; either TRBD1 or TRBD2 may fit D (5 bases each). The CDR3 is 14 amino acids. Looked up from germline, CDR1 is MNHNY and CDR2 is SVGAGI (reference sequence). Trimming pared 1 base from V and 6 bases from J, leaving 13 bases between. The CDR3, as DNA: TGTGCCAGCAGTTACTTGGGGGAGTTGAGCGAGCAGTACTTC. Encoded protein: CASSYLGELSEQYF.

In its sample, this clonotype was seen many times. This chain uses TRBV7-2 with TRBJ2-5; D perhaps matches TRBD2 (6 bases). Germline V gene sequence: CDR1 SGHTA, CDR2 FQGNSA. The V and J ends lost 4 bases and 4 bases respectively, with 19 bases between them. The CDR3 is 16 amino acids. The CDR3 protein is CASSSQETRLVETQYF. The CDR3 bases are TGTGCCAGCAGCTCTCAGGAGACTAGACTCGTAGAGACCCAGTACTTC.

Within the sample, this clonotype is large. J is TRBJ2-7 and V is TRBV7-2, with TRBD1 identical over 8 bases. The CDR3 loop spans 13 amino acids. Germline loops: CDR1 SGHTA, CDR2 FQGNSA. J was trimmed by 5 bases and V by 5 bases; bases with no gene match: 5. Here the CDR3 reads CASSPDRGHEQYF. The DNA for the CDR3 is TGTGCCAGCAGCCCCGACAGGGGCCACGAGCAGTACTTC.

This clonotype was seen at least ten times. The chain couples TRBV28 to TRBJ1-3; D not certain. Per the germline V gene, CDR1 is MDHEN and CDR2 is SYDVKM. CDR3 length: 15 residues. Trimming left V 2 bases short and J 0 bases short, with 8 bases between. CDR3 DNA: TGTGCCAGCAGTTTAGTACCGAACTCTGGAAACACCATATATTTT. This gives the protein CASSLVPNSGNTIYF.

This chain links TRBV6-5 with TRBJ2-7, with 7 bases matching TRBD1. With V trimmed by 8 bases and J by 7 bases, 14 bases remained unmatched. Per germline, CDR1 MNHEY and CDR2 SVGAGI. The CDR3 has 14 residues. Written as DNA, the CDR3 is TGTGCCAGCGCAGACAGGGCAGGGCGTGAGGAGCAGTACTTC. Its translation: CASADRAGREEQYF.

This clonotype was counted at least ten times. This sequence joins TRBV11-2 and TRBJ2-2; a weak D match, TRBD1 (6 bases). The V end lost 5 bases, the J end lost 5 bases, and 15 bases lay between the germline ends. The CDR3 covers 15 residues. Germline CDR1 and CDR2: SGHAT and FQNNGV. CDR3 loop: CASSRQAKGTGELFF. The CDR3 DNA follows: TGTGCCAGCAGCCGACAGGCAAAGGGTACCGGGGAGCTGTTTTTT.

Many counts were recorded for this clonotype. This chain uses TRBV11-2 with TRBJ2-5; D perhaps matches TRBD1 (6 bases). CDR3 length: 17 residues. With 5 bases removed from V and 5 bases from J, the gap between germline ends came to 24 bases. Per the germline V gene, CDR1 is SGHAT and CDR2 is FQNNGV. CDR3 bases: TGTGCCAGCAGCGACAGAAGGGGGTTTGCAGTTTGGGAGACCCAGTACTTC. Translating gives CASSDRRGFAVWETQYF.

This clonotype was counted ten times or more. The chain uses TRBV28 and TRBJ1-4; D possibly corresponds to TRBD1 (5 bases). This CDR3 has 16 residues. Trimming removed 4 bases at V and 1 base at J, with 13 bases between. Looked up from germline, CDR1 is MDHEN and CDR2 is SYDVKM. CDR3 coding DNA: TGTGCCAGCAGTTCCCTGTGGGGGAGAACTAATGAAAAACTGTTTTTT. Translation gives CASSSLWGRTNEKLFF. The full variable domain, with the rest looked up from reference TRBV28 and TRBJ1-4, is DVKVTQSSRYLVKRTGEKVFLECVQDMDHENMFWYRQDPGLGLRLIYFSYDVKMKEKGDIPEGYSVSREKKERFSLILESASTNQTSMYLCASSSLWGRTNEKLFFGSGTQLSVL.

This clonotype came up many times. This rearrangement joins TRBV5-1 to TRBJ1-1; D gene unclear. Trimming took off 0 bases at V and 1 base at J, with 10 bases between the two ends. CDR3 size: 15 residues. Germline V lookup: CDR1 SGHRS, CDR2 YFSETQ. DNA of the CDR3: TGCGCCAGCAGCTTGGGGGCGGGCGGGAACACTGAAGCTTTCTTT. The encoded protein is CASSLGAGGNTEAFF.

This clonotype was counted many times. The chain is built from TRBV5-1 and TRBJ2-7; the D gene is possibly TRBD2 (6 bases). With 4 bases removed from V and 2 bases from J, the gap between germline ends came to 13 bases. The CDR3 covers 14 residues. CDR1 is SGHRS and CDR2 is YFSETQ in the germline V gene. DNA for the CDR3: TGCGCCAGCAGCGGCCGGGACTTCCCCTACGAGCAGTACTTC. Residues: CASSGRDFPYEQYF.

Many counts were recorded for this clonotype. The V gene is TRBV7-2, the J gene TRBJ2-1; 8 nucleotides line up with TRBD2. After removal of 1 base from V and 0 bases from J, the junction contained 5 bases not matched to a gene. This CDR3 has 17 residues. Germline V gives CDR1 SGHTA, CDR2 FQGNSA. CDR3 bases: TGTGCCAGCAGCTTAGTATCGAGCGGGGGCTCCTACAATGAGCAGTTCTTC. Translated, it gives CASSLVSSGGSYNEQFF.

Ten or more counts support this clonotype. V and J are TRBV7-2 and TRBJ1-1; a possible D gene is TRBD1 (5 bases). The germline CDR1 and CDR2 sequences are SGHTA and FQGNSA. The CDR3 contains 17 residues. V lost 2 bases, J lost 4 bases, and 20 bases lay in between. This chain's CDR3 is CASSLKLLGLAGTEAFF. Written as DNA, the CDR3 is TGTGCCAGCAGCTTAAAGTTACTGGGACTTGCGGGCACTGAAGCTTTCTTT. Combining the CDR3 with reference TRBV7-2 and TRBJ1-1 gives the whole variable domain GAGVSQSPSNKVTEKGKDVELRCDPISGHTALYWYRQSLGQGLEFLIYFQGNSAPDKSGLPSDRFSAERTGGSVSTLTIQRTQQEDSAVYLCASSLKLLGLAGTEAFFGQGTRLTVV.

This clonotype has a count of ten or more. The chain is built from TRBV29-1 and TRBJ2-7; 10 bases are shared with TRBD1. V shed 7 bases and J 2 bases; nucleotides not matched to a gene: 5. CDR1 and CDR2 (germline): SQVTM, ANQGSEA. There are 13 residues in the CDR3. CDR3 amino acids: CSGGGQGTYEQYF. DNA of the CDR3: TGCAGCGGGGGGGGACAGGGGACCTACGAGCAGTACTTC.

This clonotype was detected ten times or more. V and J are TRBV6-5 and TRBJ1-2; 12 bases agree with TRBD1. The V and J ends lost 6 bases and 7 bases, in that order; junction bases with no gene match: 9. CDR1 MNHEY and CDR2 SVGAGI come from the germline V gene. This CDR3 is 15 amino acids long. The CDR3: CASSAQGQGALGYTF. The DNA for the CDR3 is TGTGCCAGCAGCGCCCAGGGACAGGGGGCGCTTGGCTACACCTTC.

This clonotype was detected ten times or more. V gene TRBV7-2 combines with J gene TRBJ2-5, with D tentatively TRBD2 (6 bases). The V end lost 5 bases, the J end lost 5 bases, and 15 bases lay between the germline ends. CDR1 SGHTA and CDR2 FQGNSA come from the germline V gene. CDR3 size: 14 residues. The CDR3 DNA reads TGTGCCAGCAGCAACCCTGAGGGACTGGAGACCCAGTACTTC. It translates to CASSNPEGLETQYF.

This clonotype came up many times. J is TRBJ1-2 and V is TRBV12-3 or TRBV12-4; 9 positions agree with TRBD1. The J segment lost 7 bases and the V segment lost 1 base, leaving 7 bases of the junction unmatched. This CDR3 region has 15 residues. Written as DNA, the CDR3 is TGTGCCAGCAGTTTAGGGAACAGGGGGCATGGTGGCTACACCTTC. It is translated as CASSLGNRGHGGYTF.

This clonotype was observed many times. CDR3 sequence: CASSFDRGRPEAFF. DNA for the CDR3: TGTGCCAGCAGCTTTGACAGGGGTAGGCCTGAAGCTTTCTTT. The chain uses TRBV7-2 and TRBJ1-1; 8 positions match TRBD1. J gave up 6 bases and V 3 bases, and 6 bases lay outside the gene matches. This CDR3 has 14 residues. Germline loops: CDR1 SGHTA, CDR2 FQGNSA.

This clonotype was counted ten times or more. The chain carries TRBV2 and TRBJ1-1; D perhaps matches TRBD1 (5 bases). The CDR3 sequence is 13 residues long. Germline V gene sequence: CDR1 SNHLY, CDR2 FYNNEI. The V gene lost 5 bases and the J gene lost 5 bases, with 12 bases spanning the gap. This CDR3 is CASSTGEKTEAFF. As DNA, the CDR3 is TGTGCCAGCAGTACGGGGGAGAAGACTGAAGCTTTCTTT.

This clonotype has a count of ten or more. The V and J genes are TRBV7-8 and TRBJ1-1; D uncertain. The V end lost 5 bases, the J end lost 0 bases, and 7 bases lay between the germline ends. The germline gives CDR1 SGHVS, CDR2 FQNEAQ. The CDR3 is 13 residues long. This CDR3 is CASSATLNTEAFF. CDR3 sequence (DNA): TGTGCCAGCAGCGCGACTTTGAACACTGAAGCTTTCTTT. The full variable domain, in which reference TRBV7-8 and TRBJ1-1 provide the parts outside the CDR3, is GAGVSQSPRYKVAKRGQDVALRCDPISGHVSLFWYQQALGQGPEFLTYFQNEAQLDKSGLPSDRFFAERPEGSVSTLKIQRTQQEDSAVYLCASSATLNTEAFFGQGTRLTVV.

V and J are TRBV4-3 and TRBJ2-7, with 8 positions matching TRBD2. V lost 3 bases, J lost 3 bases, and 13 bases stayed unmatched. Germline V gene lookup returns CDR1 LGHNA and CDR2 YSLEER. This CDR3 is built from 17 residues. The CDR3 bases are TGCGCCAGCAGCCATGTCCTTAGCGGGATGGTTGACTACGAGCAGTACTTC. Translated, it gives CASSHVLSGMVDYEQYF.

This clonotype was picked up many times. V is TRBV7-2 and J is TRBJ1-2; 9 positions agree with TRBD1. The trim removed 6 bases at V and 2 bases at J, leaving 7 bases unmatched. The CDR3 loop spans 15 amino acids. Germline CDR1 is SGHTA and CDR2 is FQGNSA. The CDR3 DNA reads TGTGCCAGCAGTGACAGGGGGTTAGGCAACTATGGCTACACCTTC. It encodes CASSDRGLGNYGYTF. The full variable domain, in which reference TRBV7-2 and TRBJ1-2 provide the parts outside the CDR3, is GAGVSQSPSNKVTEKGKDVELRCDPISGHTALYWYRQSLGQGLEFLIYFQGNSAPDKSGLPSDRFSAERTGGSVSTLTIQRTQQEDSAVYLCASSDRGLGNYGYTFGSGTRLTVV.

This clonotype was seen once. The chain is built from TRBV28 and TRBJ2-5; the D gene is possibly TRBD1 (5 bases). Germline lookup yields CDR1 MDHEN and CDR2 SYDVKM. V lost 5 bases and J lost 7, with 20 bases in between. The CDR3 runs to 15 residues. As DNA, the CDR3 is TGTGCCAGCAGTCAGACAGTGAACTTGGCAGGGACCCAGTACTTC. This codes for CASSQTVNLAGTQYF. The variable domain in full, completed from reference TRBV28 and TRBJ2-5, reads DVKVTQSSRYLVKRTGEKVFLECVQDMDHENMFWYRQDPGLGLRLIYFSYDVKMKEKGDIPEGYSVSREKKERFSLILESASTNQTSMYLCASSQTVNLAGTQYFGPGTRLLVL.